One T cell receptor (beta chain) is described in this entry. What it binds is not known. The data were taken from a study of siplizumab effects on memory and regulatory T cells. Whole-study findings and limits: Mappable alloreactive CD4+ clones came from Treg cells around 65% of the time on average with siplizumab, against approximately 25% in controls.

CDR1 is SGDLS, CDR2 YYNGEE, per germline. The CDR3 covers 16 residues. Trimming removed 4 bases at V and 0 bases at J, with 15 bases between. TCRdb's copy holds only in-frame clones and misses some; the assay was immunoSEQ multiplex PCR. The sample contains around 100,000 clones, 94% of which appear only once. J is TRBJ2-3 and V is TRBV9; unclear D gene. This receptor was obtained from a human donor in good health. The sequenced sample consisted of non-Treg CD4+ T cells sorted from blood. Here the CDR3 reads CASSLGMAYSTDTQYF. Here the CDR3 DNA reads TGTGCCAGCAGCCTCGGAATGGCCTATAGCACAGATACGCAGTATTTT. Drawing the rest from reference TRBV9 and TRBJ2-3, the complete variable domain is DSGVTQTPKHLITATGQRVTLRCSPRSGDLSVYWYQQSLDQGLQFLIQYYNGEERAKGNILERFSAQQFPDLHSELNLSSLELGDSALYFCASSLGMAYSTDTQYFGPGTRLTVL.